This TCR beta chain was captured in a study of early T cells in non-severe SARS-CoV-2 infection. Unique molecular identifiers tagged individual cDNA molecules. One entry per CDR3 protein, called by TCRdb with MiXCR from the 5' RACE reads. The table has about 77,000 distinct CDR3 sequences, roughly 9.4% seen once. The CDR3 consists of 15 residues. V was trimmed by 2 bases and J by 2 bases, leaving 10 bases between them. Specimen: whole blood. The TCR was taken from an adult who was a healthcare worker with PCR-confirmed SARS-CoV-2 infection or an uninfected control (not recorded which). V and J are TRBV12-3 or TRBV12-4 and TRBJ2-1; a possible D gene is TRBD1 (5 bases). The CDR3 is CASSLQAGTYNEQFF. The CDR3, as DNA: TGTGCCAGCAGTTTACAGGCAGGGACCTACAATGAGCAGTTCTTC.